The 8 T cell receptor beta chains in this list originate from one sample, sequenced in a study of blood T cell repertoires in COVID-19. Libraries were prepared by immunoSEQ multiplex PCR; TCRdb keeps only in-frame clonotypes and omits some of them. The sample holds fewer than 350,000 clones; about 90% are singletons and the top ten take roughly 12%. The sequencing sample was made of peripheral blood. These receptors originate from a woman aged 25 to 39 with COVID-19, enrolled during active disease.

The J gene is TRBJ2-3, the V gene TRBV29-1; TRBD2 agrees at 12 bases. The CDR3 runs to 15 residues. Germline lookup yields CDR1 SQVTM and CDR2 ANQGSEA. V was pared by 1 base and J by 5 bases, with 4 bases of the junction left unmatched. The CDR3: CSVEASGGAIDTQYF. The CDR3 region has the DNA TGCAGCGTTGAAGCTAGCGGGGGGGCCATAGATACGCAGTATTTT.

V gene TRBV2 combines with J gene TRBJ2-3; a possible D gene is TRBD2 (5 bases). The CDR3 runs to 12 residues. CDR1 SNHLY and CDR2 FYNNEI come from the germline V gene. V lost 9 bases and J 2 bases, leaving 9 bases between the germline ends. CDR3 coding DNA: TGTGCCAGTAAGCGGCTCACAGATACGCAGTATTTT. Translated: CASKRLTDTQYF.

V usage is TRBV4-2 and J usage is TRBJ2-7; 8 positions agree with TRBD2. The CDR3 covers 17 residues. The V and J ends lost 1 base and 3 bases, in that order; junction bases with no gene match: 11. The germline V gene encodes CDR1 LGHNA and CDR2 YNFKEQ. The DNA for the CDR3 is TGTGCCAGCAGCCAAGGGGAAGTCGGGGGGGCCGTCTACGAGCAGTACTTC. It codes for CASSQGEVGGAVYEQYF.

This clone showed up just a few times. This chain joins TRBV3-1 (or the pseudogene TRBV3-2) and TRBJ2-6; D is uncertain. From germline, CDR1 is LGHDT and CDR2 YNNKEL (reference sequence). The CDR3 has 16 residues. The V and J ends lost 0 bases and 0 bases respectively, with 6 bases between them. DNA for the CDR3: TGTGCCAGCAGCCAAGATCTCAGCTCTGGGGCCAACGTCCTGACTTTC. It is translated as CASSQDLSSGANVLTF.

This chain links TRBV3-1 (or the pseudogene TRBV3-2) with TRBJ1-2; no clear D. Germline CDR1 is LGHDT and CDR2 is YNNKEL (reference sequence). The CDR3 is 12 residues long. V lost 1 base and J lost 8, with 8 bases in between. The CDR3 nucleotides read TGTGCCAGCAGCCAAGGTGCGAGCGGCTACACCTTC. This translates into CASSQGASGYTF.

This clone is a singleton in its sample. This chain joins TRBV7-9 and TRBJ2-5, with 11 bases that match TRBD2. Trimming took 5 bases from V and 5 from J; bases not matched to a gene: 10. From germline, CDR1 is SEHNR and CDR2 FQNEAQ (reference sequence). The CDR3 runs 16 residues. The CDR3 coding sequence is TGTGCCAGCAGCCCAGGGGCCCGGACTAGCGGGGAGACCCAGTACTTC. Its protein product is CASSPGARTSGETQYF. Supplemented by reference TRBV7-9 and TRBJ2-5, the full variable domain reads DTGVSQNPRHKITKRGQNVTFRCDPISEHNRLYWYRQTLGQGPEFLTYFQNEAQLEKSRLLSDRFSAERPKGSFSTLEIQRTEQGDSAMYLCASSPGARTSGETQYFGPGTRLLVL.

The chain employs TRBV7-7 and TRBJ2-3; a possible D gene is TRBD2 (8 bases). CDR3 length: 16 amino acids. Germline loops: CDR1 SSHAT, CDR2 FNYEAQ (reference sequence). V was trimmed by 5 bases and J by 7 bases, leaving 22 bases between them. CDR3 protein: CASSPRTGGGRHTQYF. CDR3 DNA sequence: TGTGCCAGCAGCCCTCGTACGGGAGGGGGCCGGCATACGCAGTATTTT.

This chain's CDR3 is CASSSVYGYTF. In DNA, the CDR3 is TGTGCCAGCAGCTCCGTTTATGGCTACACCTTC. The genes are TRBV13 and TRBJ1-2; D gene unclear. The germline CDR1 and CDR2 sequences are PRHDT and FYEKMQ (reference sequence). Trimming stripped 4 bases from V and 5 bases from J, with 5 bases between. The length of the CDR3 is 11 residues.